This passage covers 22 T cell receptor beta chains from one sample sequenced in a study of blood T cell repertoires in COVID-19. The protocol was immunoSEQ multiplex PCR, while the TCRdb copy is restricted to in-frame clones and leaves out a portion. The table has around 190,000 clones, 88% seen once; the top ten hold roughly 4.7%. The sample taken for sequencing was peripheral blood. Source of these receptors: a human donor in a cohort sampled during active COVID-19.

The chain recombines TRBV27 with TRBJ2-1; D gene unclear. The V gene lost 3 bases and the J gene lost 0 bases, with 9 bases spanning the gap. CDR1 is MNHEY, CDR2 SMNVEV, per germline (reference sequence). The length of the CDR3 is 15 residues. CDR3 amino acids: CASSFDTDSYNEQFF. CDR3 sequence (DNA): TGTGCCAGCAGTTTTGACACCGACTCCTACAATGAGCAGTTCTTC.

The chain is built from TRBV7-8 and TRBJ2-7; 10 bases line up with TRBD1. The junction had 4 bases not matched to a gene; V was cut back by 1 base and J by 4 bases. Germline V gene lookup returns CDR1 SGHVS and CDR2 FQNEAQ. This CDR3 spans 15 amino acids. CDR3 bases: TGTGCCAGCAGCTTAGGGGGGGGACAGGGGTACGAGCAGTACTTC. It translates to CASSLGGGQGYEQYF.

V and J are TRBV5-1 and TRBJ1-4; 7 bases are a match to TRBD1. The CDR3 is 15 residues long. V trimming: 4 bases; J trimming: 3 bases; junction bases outside the gene matches: 6. From germline, CDR1 is SGHRS and CDR2 YFSETQ. Here the CDR3 reads CASSEQGQPNEKLFF. CDR3 bases: TGCGCCAGCAGCGAACAGGGACAGCCTAATGAAAAACTGTTTTTT. The entire variable domain, with the rest obtained from reference TRBV5-1 and TRBJ1-4, is as follows: KAGVTQTPRYLIKTRGQQVTLSCSPISGHRSVSWYQQTPGQGLQFLFEYFSETQRNKGNFPGRFSGRQFSNSRSEMNVSTLELGDSALYLCASSEQGQPNEKLFFGSGTQLSVL.

The chain recombines TRBV15 with TRBJ2-3, with a tentative D call TRBD2 (6 bases). The CDR3 covers 12 residues. Trimming left V 6 bases short and J 8 bases short, with 12 bases between. Germline V gene lookup returns CDR1 LNHNV and CDR2 YYDKDF (reference sequence). The CDR3 reads CATRGMGGTQYF. The DNA for the CDR3 is TGTGCCACCAGGGGTATGGGGGGTACGCAGTATTTT.

V and J are TRBV7-9 and TRBJ1-3; 8 bases fit TRBD1. This CDR3 has 15 residues. V lost 3 bases, J lost 4 bases, and 5 bases stayed unmatched. CDR1 is SEHNR, CDR2 FQNEAQ, per germline (reference sequence). CDR3 bases: TGTGCCAGCAGCTTCTATGGACAGGGAGGAAACACCATATATTTT. Translation gives CASSFYGQGGNTIYF.

This chain joins TRBV3-1 (or the pseudogene TRBV3-2) and TRBJ2-2; 8 bases line up with TRBD1. The CDR3 is 15 residues long. Germline V gene data show CDR1 as LGHDT and CDR2 as YNNKEL (reference sequence). Trimming at V came to 6 bases and at J to 6 bases, leaving 9 bases not matched to a gene. The CDR3 region has the DNA TGTGCCAGCAGAACGGGACAGGCGTCATCCGGGGAGCTGTTTTTT. Protein sequence: CASRTGQASSGELFF.

The chain recombines TRBV2 with TRBJ2-7; D call uncertain. The CDR3 consists of 11 residues. The V end lost 5 bases, the J end lost 6 bases, and 8 bases lay between the germline ends. CDR1 SNHLY and CDR2 FYNNEI come from the germline V gene. The CDR3 DNA reads as TGTGCCAGCAGTTACGGTGGCGAGCAGTACTTC. It encodes CASSYGGEQYF.

The chain couples TRBV7-9 to TRBJ2-3, with a weak D call TRBD2 (5 bases). The CDR3 covers 15 residues. The germline V and J ends were trimmed by 5 bases and 1 base, with 13 bases remaining between them. Germline V gives CDR1 SEHNR, CDR2 FQNEAQ (reference sequence). The CDR3 is CASSVPDSRTDTQYF. CDR3 DNA: TGTGCCAGCAGCGTACCGGACTCCCGCACAGATACGCAGTATTTT.

The rearrangement uses TRBV5-1 and TRBJ2-7; 11 nucleotides agree with TRBD1. The length of the CDR3 is 17 residues. Germline-derived CDR1 and CDR2 are SGHRS and YFSETQ. The J segment lost 6 bases and the V segment lost 2 bases, leaving 13 bases of the junction unmatched. CDR3 in amino acids: CASSFLIPGTGGSEQYF. CDR3 in DNA: TGCGCCAGCAGCTTTCTCATACCCGGGACAGGGGGTTCCGAGCAGTACTTC.

The chain couples TRBV5-4 to TRBJ2-2, with D perhaps TRBD1 (6 bases). CDR3 length: 15 residues. Germline V lookup: CDR1 SGHNT, CDR2 YYREEE (reference sequence). Trimming cost V 2 bases and J 1 base, with 9 bases left between them. In DNA form, the CDR3 reads TGTGCCAGCAGCTTCCCGGGACAGAACACCGGGGAGCTGTTTTTT. It specifies CASSFPGQNTGELFF.

The chain carries TRBV6-2 or TRBV6-3 and TRBJ1-2; possible D gene TRBD1, 6 bases. The CDR3 is 14 amino acids. The ends were cut back, 5 bases at V and 5 bases at J, with 15 bases in the middle. Germline CDR1 reads MNHEY; CDR2 reads SVGEGT. In DNA, the CDR3 is TGTGCCAGCAGTAACAGGGCGGATGGGTATGGCTACACCTTC. As protein: CASSNRADGYGYTF.

The chain uses TRBV25-1 and TRBJ1-6; no clear D gene. Trimming stripped 3 bases from V and 5 bases from J, with 11 bases between. Germline V gene sequence: CDR1 MGHDK, CDR2 SYGVNS. The CDR3 has 15 residues. The CDR3 is CASSESRSNNSPLHF. Here the CDR3 DNA reads TGTGCCAGCAGTGAGTCTAGGTCCAATAATTCACCCCTCCACTTT.

The genes are TRBV27 and TRBJ2-3; D perhaps matches TRBD1 (6 bases). V was trimmed by 5 bases and J by 0 bases, leaving 21 bases between them. CDR1 and CDR2 (germline): MNHEY, SMNVEV (reference sequence). This CDR3 is 18 amino acids long. In nucleotides, the CDR3 is TGTGCCAGCAGTACTCTGATGGGGACATTTTCTAGCACAGATACGCAGTATTTT. Translated, it gives CASSTLMGTFSSTDTQYF.

The rearrangement joins TRBV19 to TRBJ2-1; 7 nucleotides line up with TRBD2. Trimming cost V 2 bases and J 8 bases; bases outside gene matches: 6. CDR1 is LNHDA, CDR2 SQIVND, per germline (reference sequence). The CDR3 has 14 amino acids. DNA for the CDR3: TGTGCCAGTAGTATACGGCGGGAGAGGGATGAGCAGTTCTTC. Translated, it gives CASSIRRERDEQFF.

This CDR3 reads CASSTPGQVYAFF. CDR3 bases: TGTGCCAGCAGTACACCGGGACAGGTTTATGCTTTCTTT. V is TRBV6-5 and J is TRBJ1-1; 8 nucleotides align to TRBD1. The CDR3 is made up of 13 amino acids. From germline, CDR1 is MNHEY and CDR2 SVGAGI. J lost 11 bases, V lost 5 bases, and 10 bases had no gene match.

The rearrangement joins TRBV28 to TRBJ2-6; a possible D gene is TRBD2 (5 bases). The V gene's germline CDR1 is MDHEN and CDR2 SYDVKM. This CDR3 has 16 amino acids. V was pared by 1 base and J by 2 bases, with 9 bases between. The CDR3: CASSLLARAGANVLTF. The CDR3 coding sequence is TGTGCCAGCAGTTTATTAGCGCGTGCTGGGGCCAACGTCCTGACTTTC.

This clone was recorded only once. The chain couples TRBV6-5 to TRBJ1-5; D gene unclear. CDR3 size: 15 residues. The ends were cut back, 5 bases at V and 1 base at J, with 12 bases in the middle. The germline gives CDR1 MNHEY, CDR2 SVGAGI. The CDR3 DNA is TGTGCCAGCAGTCTCGGGGTAAGCAGCAATCAGCCCCAGCATTTT. This translates into CASSLGVSSNQPQHF.

The gene calls are TRBV7-2 and TRBJ2-5, with D possibly TRBD2 on 6 matching bases. The germline V and J ends were trimmed by 5 bases and 5 bases, with 15 bases remaining between them. From germline, CDR1 is SGHTA and CDR2 FQGNSA. This CDR3 comprises 14 residues. The CDR3 reads CASSLRGGGETQYF. In nucleotides, the CDR3 is TGTGCCAGCAGCCTTAGAGGAGGAGGGGAGACCCAGTACTTC.

The gene calls are TRBV6-6 and TRBJ2-1; 8 bases are a match to TRBD2. CDR3 length equals 16 residues. The germline V gene encodes CDR1 MNHNY and CDR2 SVGAGI (reference sequence). The ends lost 2 bases at V and 8 bases at J; junction bases unmatched: 11. The CDR3 bases are TGTGCCAGCAGTTACCCGTACAGCGGGGGCTCGGATGAGCAGTTCTTC. Translating it yields CASSYPYSGGSDEQFF.

The chain recombines TRBV6-2 or TRBV6-3 with TRBJ2-1; no definite D call. Germline assignment: CDR1 MNHEY and CDR2 SVGEGT. This CDR3 comprises 12 residues. The V end was cut by 4 bases, the J end by 7 bases, with 8 bases between. The CDR3 is CASSSVENEQFF. The CDR3 DNA follows: TGTGCCAGCAGTTCGGTTGAGAATGAGCAGTTCTTC.

V and J are TRBV7-9 and TRBJ2-7, with D possibly being TRBD2 (6 bases). Trimming pared 2 bases from V and 0 bases from J, leaving 17 bases between. Germline V gene sequence: CDR1 SEHNR, CDR2 FQNEAQ (reference sequence). The CDR3 length is 17 residues. The CDR3 region is CASSLTRSGQISYEQYF. The CDR3 region has the DNA TGTGCCAGCAGCTTAACGAGGAGCGGGCAAATCTCCTACGAGCAGTACTTC.

The rearrangement links TRBV6-6 to TRBJ2-7; 9 nucleotides agree with TRBD1. This CDR3 is built from 13 residues. Germline V gives CDR1 MNHNY, CDR2 SVGAGI (reference sequence). The V and J ends lost 6 bases and 2 bases, in that order; junction bases with no gene match: 2. CDR3 nucleotides: TGTGCCAGCAGGGGGACAGGGACCTACGAGCAGTACTTC. Encoded protein: CASRGTGTYEQYF.